This T cell receptor beta chain was documented in a study of a mutant IDH1 vaccine in newly diagnosed glioma. Overall study: Vaccines were begun 4-6 weeks after radiotherapy alone, or with temozolomide cycles. Previous care, which was radiotherapy, temozolomide, or both, most often involved both. Treated patients comprised about 62% males and approximately 38% females, mean age roughly 43 years.

Study results and limitations: Vaccine-induced responses were seen in 93.3% of patients, spanning several MHC alleles.

On this clone: Its antigen is still unknown.

The germline V gene encodes CDR1 GTSNPN and CDR2 SVGIG (reference sequence). CDR3 size: 14 residues. Trimming removed 8 bases from V and 0 bases from J, with 14 bases in between. Described time point: week 35, safety follow-up. The vaccine gave 300 ug of a 20-mer mutant IDH1 peptide subcutaneously per dose. Here immunoSEQ multiplex PCR was the method, and the copy in TCRdb shows in-frame clones only, minus some. This table holds approximately 50,000 clones, approximately 87% found once. The clonotype originates from a man aged 35-49 years with glioma. The rearrangement uses TRBV30 and TRBJ2-1; possibly TRBD2 for D (6 bases). Sequencing was performed on PBMCs, taken from a glioma patient whose treatment included an IDH1 peptide vaccine. This chain's CDR3 is CATGEDFSYNEQFF. The CDR3 DNA reads as TGTGCCACTGGGGAGGACTTCTCCTACAATGAGCAGTTCTTC.